The 20 T cell receptor beta chains below all came from one sample that was sequenced in a study of blood T cells in healthy people across ages. Primers used in a second PCR of about 7 to 12 cycles were a sample-barcoded 5' primer and a J-beta primer mix. Each CDR3 protein gets one entry after TCRdb re-called the 5' RACE reads with MiXCR. Found here are about 1.8 million distinct CDR3 sequences, around 50% of them singletons; the top ten hold 2% to 2.5%. The sample comprised blood. These receptors all stem from a woman aged 40 to 55 in good health.

This clonotype was picked up one time. The rearrangement joins TRBV9 to TRBJ2-5; a possible D gene is TRBD2 (5 bases). V was clipped by 4 bases and J by 5 bases, with 21 bases between them. CDR1 and CDR2 from the germline V gene are SGDLS and YYNGEE. The CDR3 is 16 residues long. The CDR3: CASSPVEGGSWETQYF. The CDR3 DNA is TGTGCCAGCAGCCCTGTTGAGGGTGGGAGTTGGGAGACCCAGTACTTC. Full variable domain (rest looked up from reference TRBV9 and TRBJ2-5): DSGVTQTPKHLITATGQRVTLRCSPRSGDLSVYWYQQSLDQGLQFLIQYYNGEERAKGNILERFSAQQFPDLHSELNLSSLELGDSALYFCASSPVEGGSWETQYFGPGTRLLVL.

The genes are TRBV5-1 and TRBJ2-3; perhaps TRBD2 as D (5 bases). Germline CDR1 SGHRS, CDR2 YFSETQ. This CDR3 spans 18 amino acids. With 2 bases removed from V and 1 base from J, the gap between germline ends came to 20 bases. CDR3 coding DNA: TGCGCCAGCAGCTTAGGTTCAATATCACTGAGGGGCACAGATACGCAGTATTTT. Its translation is CASSLGSISLRGTDTQYF.

In this sample, this clonotype turned up a few times. This rearrangement joins TRBV21-1 to TRBJ2-5; TRBD1 is taken as the D call from the table, unchecked against the DNA. TRBV21-1 is given as a pseudogene. The CDR3 runs 13 residues. For the CDR3, the DNA is TGTGCCAGCAGCAACTTGGGGCTAGAGACCCAGTACTTC. Amino acids: CASSNLGLETQYF.

This chain joins TRBV6-1 and TRBJ2-3; D perhaps matches TRBD1 (5 bases). The CDR3 runs to 14 residues. Germline loops: CDR1 MNHNS, CDR2 SASEGT. Between the trimmed V and J ends, which lost 6 bases and 6 bases, there was a span of 16 bases. CDR3 sequence: CASRDTLTTDTQYF. CDR3 sequence (DNA): TGTGCCAGCAGGGACACATTGACGACGGATACGCAGTATTTT.

V gene TRBV6-6 combines with J gene TRBJ2-1; 9 bases match TRBD2. The V gene end was trimmed by 4 bases and the J gene end by 3 bases; junction bases not matched to a gene: 10. Germline V gives CDR1 MNHNY, CDR2 SVGAGI (reference sequence). The length of the CDR3 is 17 residues. The CDR3 bases are TGTGCCAGCAGTTCCCCCGGGACTAGCTTGAACTACAATGAGCAGTTCTTC. Translation gives CASSSPGTSLNYNEQFF.

This clonotype was detected a few times. The gene calls are TRBV6-1 and TRBJ2-5; 7 bases are a match to TRBD1. Matching the DNA end better, TRBJ2-7 makes the J call doubtful. This CDR3 region has 16 residues. Germline lookup yields CDR1 MNHNS and CDR2 SASEGT. The CDR3 region is CASSEEFGRGKYEQYF. The CDR3 DNA is TGTGCCAGCAGTGAGGAGTTCGGCAGGGGGAAATACGAGCAGTACTTC.

The V gene is TRBV10-3, the J gene TRBJ2-1, with TRBD1 matching 7 bases. Germline assignment: CDR1 ENHRY and CDR2 SYGVKD. V was pared by 4 bases and J by 10 bases, with 16 bases of the junction left unmatched. The CDR3 spans 16 residues. The CDR3 nucleotides read TGTGCCATCAGTGGTCCCAACAGGGGATCGACCTACGAGCAGTTCTTC. Translating gives CAISGPNRGSTYEQFF.

Of note for this clonotype: A read error may account for a junction end that differs from germline. The CDR3: CASSQGTGDGVNQPQHF. CDR3 DNA: TGTGCCAGCAGTCAAGGGACAGGGGATGGGGTCAATCAGCCTCAGCATTTT. The rearrangement uses TRBV6-2 or TRBV6-3 and TRBJ1-5, with 10 bases lining up with TRBD1. Germline values: CDR1 MNHEY, CDR2 SVGEGT. CDR3 length: 17 residues.

The sample holds a few counts of this clonotype. The V and J genes are TRBV20-1 and TRBJ2-3; either TRBD1 or TRBD2 may supply D (5 bases each). The germline V gene encodes CDR1 DFQATT and CDR2 SNEGSKA (reference sequence). V lost 2 bases, J lost 2 bases, and 14 bases lay in between. The CDR3 covers 15 residues. CDR3 protein: CSARHGTIITDTQYF. CDR3 in DNA: TGCAGTGCTAGACACGGGACCATCATCACAGATACGCAGTATTTT.

This clonotype was seen a few times. V is TRBV5-1 and J is TRBJ2-1; D may be TRBD2 (6 bases). The V end lost 0 bases, the J end lost 9 bases, and 22 bases lay between the germline ends. The CDR3 sequence is 17 residues long. Germline V CDR1 and CDR2: SGHRS, YFSETQ. The DNA for the CDR3 is TGCGCCAGCAGCTTGGTTACGACGGACTATTTGGGCGGTGAGCAGTTCTTC. It is translated as CASSLVTTDYLGGEQFF.

V is TRBV7-3 and J is TRBJ2-5, with D perhaps TRBD1 (5 bases). The germline V gene has CDR1 SGHTA and CDR2 FQGTGA. The V end lost 3 bases, the J end lost 11 bases, and 19 bases lay between the germline ends. The CDR3 consists of 14 residues. Here the CDR3 reads CASSLTQGAHEQYF. The CDR3 DNA reads TGTGCCAGCAGCTTGACTCAAGGGGCGCATGAGCAGTACTTC.

The chain employs TRBV10-2 and TRBJ1-2; D ambiguous. CDR1 and CDR2 (germline): WSHSY, SAAADI. V lost 6 bases and J 5 bases, leaving 13 bases between the germline ends. The CDR3 sequence is 13 residues long. CDR3 coding DNA: TGCGCCAGCAGCGAGAGGACCGATTATGGCTACACCTTC. This gives the protein CASSERTDYGYTF.

The table lists this clonotype with a few counts. The V call is TRBV20-1, the J call TRBJ1-2; D gene uncertain. The CDR3 extends over 12 amino acids. Looked up from germline, CDR1 is DFQATT and CDR2 is SNEGSKA (reference sequence). Trimming shortened V by 2 bases and J by 6 bases, and 10 bases separated the two germline ends. CDR3 region: CSARRPTHGYTF. The CDR3 nucleotides read TGCAGTGCTAGAAGACCAACCCATGGCTACACCTTC.

The chain combines TRBV7-9 with TRBJ2-3; D is undetermined. The CDR3 loop spans 14 amino acids. Per the germline V gene, CDR1 is SEHNR and CDR2 is FQNEAQ (reference sequence). Deletions cut 5 bases from V and 5 bases from J, with 14 bases between. The CDR3, as DNA: TGTGCCAGCAGCAAAAGCATGGTTCAAGATACGCAGTATTTT. Its translation: CASSKSMVQDTQYF.

The rearrangement uses TRBV5-6 and TRBJ2-5; 8 nucleotides align to TRBD1. Trimming at V came to 0 bases and at J to 5 bases, leaving 6 bases not matched to a gene. This CDR3 is 15 amino acids long. Germline V gene data show CDR1 as SGHDT and CDR2 as YYEEEE. The DNA of the CDR3 is TGTGCCAGCAGCTTGGTGGCAGGGGGCTTCGAGACCCAGTACTTC. It encodes CASSLVAGGFETQYF.

This clonotype was counted between two and nine times. The V call is TRBV4-3, the J call TRBJ2-7; D unresolved. The CDR3 is made up of 14 amino acids. V lost 0 bases to trimming and J lost 6 bases, with 12 bases between them. Germline V CDR1 and CDR2: LGHNA, YSLEER. The CDR3 DNA sequence: TGCGCCAGCAGCCAAGATCTGGGGTTGGTCGAGCAGTACTTC. It is translated as CASSQDLGLVEQYF.

J is TRBJ2-1 and V is TRBV6-2 or TRBV6-3; the D gene is possibly TRBD2 (5 bases). The CDR3 totals 15 residues. Trimming left V 2 bases short and J 3 bases short, with 11 bases between. The germline gives CDR1 MNHEY, CDR2 SVGEGT. The CDR3 here is CASSYAGEFYNEQFF. In DNA, the CDR3 is TGTGCCAGCAGTTACGCGGGTGAATTCTACAATGAGCAGTTCTTC.

The rearrangement joins TRBV15 to TRBJ2-4; D call uncertain. The germline V gene encodes CDR1 LNHNV and CDR2 YYDKDF (reference sequence). This CDR3 comprises 17 residues. V lost 0 bases to trimming and J lost 0 bases, with 12 bases between them. The CDR3 loop reads CATSRDVVGLAKNIQYF. CDR3 bases: TGTGCCACCAGCAGAGATGTGGTGGGATTAGCCAAAAACATTCAGTACTTC.

This clonotype was seen just once. V gene TRBV28 combines with J gene TRBJ2-4, with D perhaps matching TRBD1 (6 bases). Germline V gives CDR1 MDHEN, CDR2 SYDVKM. V lost 2 bases to trimming and J lost 0 bases, with 26 bases between them. The CDR3 runs to 21 residues. CDR3 DNA: TGTGCCAGCAGTTTAGCCCTAGGTGAATGGGACACCGGTATAGCCAAAAACATTCAGTACTTC. Protein sequence: CASSLALGEWDTGIAKNIQYF.

Concerning this clonotype: One junction end disagrees with the germline gene, perhaps due to a read error. CDR3 nucleotide sequence: TGTGCCATCAGTGAGCTGAGCTCCCACAATGAGCAGTTCTTC. As protein: CAISELSSHNEQFF. The V gene is TRBV10-3, the J gene TRBJ2-1; D is uncertain. Germline values: CDR1 ENHRY, CDR2 SYGVKD. CDR3 size: 14 residues.